The 14 T cell receptor beta chains reported below all come from one sample, sequenced in a study of cytomegalovirus exposure and HLA in healthy donors. Primers: 60 Vbeta forward and 13 Jbeta reverse. Method: immunoSEQ multiplex PCR; TCRdb's copy keeps in-frame clones and lacks some. The sample includes approximately 150,000 clones, 60% to 85% seen only once; the top ten take 1.5% to 2%. The sample consisted of PBMCs. The source is a man aged 40-50 years in good health and CMV-seronegative.

The V and J genes are TRBV6-5 and TRBJ1-1; weak D call: TRBD1 (5 bases). This CDR3 has 13 residues. Trimming took 5 bases from V and 6 from J, leaving 13 bases between them. Germline CDR1 is MNHEY and CDR2 is SVGAGI. CDR3 bases: TGTGCCAGCAGTAAGCACCAGGGCGCTGAAGCTTTCTTT. Translating gives CASSKHQGAEAFF.

The chain has TRBV6-5 and TRBJ2-3, with D possibly being TRBD1 (6 bases). The CDR3 spans 15 residues. Germline V gives CDR1 MNHEY, CDR2 SVGAGI. V shed 9 bases and J shed 3 bases, with 19 bases lying between them. The CDR3 loop is CASSSSRGLTDTQYF. Here the CDR3 DNA reads TGTGCCAGTTCCTCCAGCAGGGGCCTAACAGATACGCAGTATTTT.

The chain has TRBV4-1 and TRBJ2-7; 7 bases align to TRBD1. This CDR3 region has 12 residues. Germline loops: CDR1 MGHRA, CDR2 YSYEKL. Trimming at V came to 4 bases and at J to 3 bases, leaving 0 bases not matched to a gene. Here the CDR3 DNA reads TGCGCCAGCAGCCCAGGGGGCTACGAGCAGTACTTC. Its protein product is CASSPGGYEQYF.

V is TRBV28 and J is TRBJ2-3; D is perhaps TRBD2 (6 bases). Trimming cost V 6 bases and J 2 bases, with 15 bases left between them. Germline V gene data show CDR1 as MDHEN and CDR2 as SYDVKM. The CDR3 length is 15 residues. CDR3 nucleotides: TGTGCCAGCAGCCCCACCGGGAGTAACACAGATACGCAGTATTTT. Its translation: CASSPTGSNTDTQYF.

This clone was seen more than once but under ten times. The chain combines TRBV2 with TRBJ2-1, with 9 bases fitting TRBD2. The germline V gene encodes CDR1 SNHLY and CDR2 FYNNEI. V lost 0 bases, J lost 0 bases, and 15 bases stayed unmatched. The CDR3 loop spans 21 amino acids. The CDR3 sequence: CASSEAVASGNISFSYNEQFF. The CDR3 nucleotides are TGTGCCAGCAGTGAAGCGGTGGCTAGCGGGAATATTTCATTCTCCTACAATGAGCAGTTCTTC.

The chain uses TRBV19 and TRBJ2-1; TRBD2 agrees at 15 bases. The CDR3 is made up of 16 amino acids. V was pared by 3 bases and J by 10 bases, with 7 bases of the junction left unmatched. CDR1 and CDR2 from the germline V gene are LNHDA and SQIVND (reference sequence). The CDR3 sequence: CASSIAGLAGGGEQFF. The DNA for the CDR3 is TGTGCCAGTAGTATTGCGGGACTAGCGGGAGGTGGCGAGCAGTTCTTC.

This rearrangement joins TRBV18 to TRBJ1-2; the match to TRBD1 covers 7 bases. V shed 0 bases, J shed 4 bases, and the junction held 2 bases outside the gene matches. This CDR3 contains 14 residues. Germline-derived CDR1 and CDR2 are KGHSH and LQKENI. This CDR3 reads CASSPPQGVYGYTF. The CDR3 nucleotides read TGTGCCAGCTCACCACCTCAGGGGGTCTATGGCTACACCTTC.

The chain recombines TRBV10-3 with TRBJ2-5, with 11 bases that match TRBD1. The CDR3 is made up of 13 amino acids. V shed 8 bases and J 5 bases; nucleotides not matched to a gene: 4. In germline, CDR1 is ENHRY, CDR2 SYGVKD. The CDR3 coding sequence is TGTGCCATCCGGGACAGGGGGATGGAGACCCAGTACTTC. It codes for CAIRDRGMETQYF.

The chain is built from TRBV27 and TRBJ1-6; TRBD1 matches 7 bases. Germline CDR1 MNHEY, CDR2 SMNVEV (reference sequence). The CDR3 extends over 14 amino acids. J lost 5 bases, V lost 8 bases, and 6 bases had no gene match. CDR3 in amino acids: CASLGTEDNSPLHF. The CDR3 bases are TGTGCCAGCCTCGGGACAGAAGATAATTCACCCCTCCACTTT.

The genes are TRBV7-2 and TRBJ1-1; 8 bases match TRBD1. The CDR3 is 14 residues long. J was trimmed by 1 base and V by 5 bases; bases with no gene match: 3. Per germline, CDR1 SGHTA and CDR2 FQGNSA. CDR3 bases: TGTGCCAGCAGCCGGGACAGGTGGAACACTGAAGCTTTCTTT. Amino acids: CASSRDRWNTEAFF.

This clone was seen just once. The V gene is TRBV7-6, the J gene TRBJ2-1, with 10 bases identical to TRBD1. Germline CDR1 and CDR2: SGHVS and FNYEAQ. CDR3 length: 15 residues. With V trimmed by 4 bases and J by 5 bases, 5 bases remained unmatched. The CDR3 sequence: CASSSPGTGDNEQFF. The CDR3 DNA reads as TGTGCCAGCAGCTCCCCCGGGACAGGGGACAATGAGCAGTTCTTC.

The chain carries TRBV20-1 and TRBJ2-7; D not resolved. The CDR3 is 11 residues long. V lost 6 bases and J 4 bases, leaving 10 bases between the germline ends. Germline V gene lookup returns CDR1 DFQATT and CDR2 SNEGSKA (reference sequence). CDR3 sequence reads: CSARIGYEQYF. CDR3 DNA sequence: TGCAGTGCCAGAATCGGGTACGAGCAGTACTTC.

A note on this clone: The junction departs from the called germline gene at one end, perhaps through a read error. In the same sample, other DNA sequences code for this CDR3. This chain uses TRBV11-2 with TRBJ2-7; maybe TRBD1 (7 bases). The CDR3 runs 18 residues. Germline-derived CDR1 and CDR2 are SGHAT and FQNNGV. The CDR3 nucleotides read TGTGCCAGCAGCTTAGATCCGACAGGGAGGACGAGGTTATACGAACAGTACTTC. Its protein is CASSLDPTGRTRLYEQYF.

The rearrangement links TRBV15 to TRBJ2-1, with D maybe TRBD1 (6 bases). The CDR3 length is 15 residues. The germline V gene encodes CDR1 LNHNV and CDR2 YYDKDF (reference sequence). V shed 1 base and J shed 5 bases, with 12 bases lying between them. In DNA form, the CDR3 reads TGTGCCACCAGCAGAGCCGGGACACTAGACAATGAGCAGTTCTTC. Its translation is CATSRAGTLDNEQFF.